Presented here are 30 T cell receptor beta chains from one specimen sequenced in a study of cytomegalovirus exposure and HLA in healthy donors. PCR used 60 Vbeta primers and 13 Jbeta primers. Sequencing was performed with immunoSEQ multiplex PCR; in TCRdb, only in-frame clones are kept and a portion is missing. This sample yields about 130,000 clones, of which roughly 80% are seen a single time; 0.95% to 1.5% belongs to the top ten. What was sequenced was PBMCs. These receptors were obtained from a girl aged 2 to 10 in good health and CMV-seronegative.

The chain uses TRBV28 and TRBJ2-4; 8 bases align to TRBD1. V was pared by 2 bases and J by 11 bases, with 14 bases of the junction left unmatched. Germline V gives CDR1 MDHEN, CDR2 SYDVKM. The CDR3 is 16 amino acids. The CDR3 spells CASSLMLSDRAPFQYF. The CDR3 nucleotides read TGTGCCAGCAGTTTAATGCTTTCGGACAGGGCCCCGTTTCAGTACTTC. Using reference TRBV28 and TRBJ2-4 for the parts outside the CDR3, the full variable domain is DVKVTQSSRYLVKRTGEKVFLECVQDMDHENMFWYRQDPGLGLRLIYFSYDVKMKEKGDIPEGYSVSREKKERFSLILESASTNQTSMYLCASSLMLSDRAPFQYFGAGTRLSVL.

The gene calls are TRBV30 and TRBJ1-5; tentatively, D is TRBD1 (6 bases). Germline CDR1 reads GTSNPN; CDR2 reads SVGIG (reference sequence). V was pared by 3 bases and J by 0 bases, with 6 bases between. CDR3 length: 13 amino acids. CDR3 DNA sequence: TGTGCCTGGAGGGACAGTAGCAATCAGCCCCAGCATTTT. Protein sequence: CAWRDSSNQPQHF.

This sequence joins TRBV7-2 and TRBJ1-3, with D possibly TRBD1 on 6 matching bases. From germline, CDR1 is SGHTA and CDR2 FQGNSA. V was shortened by 3 bases and J by 0 bases, with 15 bases between the two germline ends. This CDR3 is built from 17 residues. The CDR3, as DNA: TGTGCCAGCAGCTTTCGTAGCGACAGGATCTCTGGAAACACCATATATTTT. The encoded protein is CASSFRSDRISGNTIYF.

The rearrangement uses TRBV27 and TRBJ2-5; tentative D call: TRBD2 (5 bases). Trimming stripped 5 bases from V and 4 bases from J, with 11 bases between. Germline V gene lookup returns CDR1 MNHEY and CDR2 SMNVEV (reference sequence). CDR3 length: 13 amino acids. DNA of the CDR3: TGTGCCAGCAGTCCCATAGCGCTAGAGACCCAGTACTTC. This gives the protein CASSPIALETQYF.

The genes are TRBV28 and TRBJ1-5, with D possibly TRBD1 on 5 matching bases. The CDR3 contains 15 residues. Germline lookup yields CDR1 MDHEN and CDR2 SYDVKM. V lost 2 bases, J lost 0 bases, and 8 bases lay in between. The CDR3 loop is CASSLQGNSNQPQHF. CDR3 nucleotides: TGTGCCAGCAGTTTACAGGGCAATAGCAATCAGCCCCAGCATTTT.

J is TRBJ2-3 and V is TRBV5-6; 12 nucleotides align to TRBD2. This CDR3 has 16 amino acids. V gave up 0 bases and J gave up 5 bases; unmatched junction bases: 4. From germline, CDR1 is SGHDT and CDR2 YYEEEE. CDR3 in amino acids: CASSLALAGGIDTQYF. CDR3 nucleotide sequence: TGTGCCAGCAGCTTGGCGCTAGCGGGAGGGATAGATACGCAGTATTTT.

Note on this clone: No conserved phenylalanine or tryptophan is present at the end of the CDR3, so a read error is the likely explanation. This sequence joins TRBV19 and TRBJ1-2, with TRBD1 identical over 8 bases. The CDR3 is 16 amino acids. Germline V gene sequence: CDR1 LNHDA, CDR2 SQIVND (reference sequence). With V trimmed by 9 bases and J by 6 bases, 18 bases remained unmatched. The CDR3 here is CARGPGTGFRGNGYTL. CDR3 in DNA: TGTGCCAGAGGGCCCGGGACAGGTTTTCGAGGGAATGGCTACACCCTC.

There are a few counts of this clone. The V call is TRBV5-8, the J call TRBJ1-5; no clear D gene. V gave up 5 bases and J gave up 8 bases, with 20 bases separating them. This CDR3 is built from 15 residues. Germline V gene sequence: CDR1 SGHTS, CDR2 YDEGEE. This CDR3 reads CASSPHGEKVKPQHF. CDR3 sequence (DNA): TGTGCCAGCAGTCCCCACGGGGAAAAGGTAAAGCCCCAGCATTTT.

V gene TRBV21-1 combines with J gene TRBJ1-5. TRBV21-1 is classified as a pseudogene. CDR3 length equals 17 residues. The CDR3 here is CASSNWGGARGNQPQHF. The CDR3 nucleotides read TGTGCCAGCAGCAATTGGGGGGGGGCGCGGGGCAATCAGCCCCAGCATTTT.

This chain links TRBV11-2 with TRBJ1-4; the match to TRBD1 covers 8 bases. V shed 6 bases, J shed 5 bases, and the junction held 8 bases outside the gene matches. Germline-derived CDR1 and CDR2 are SGHAT and FQNNGV. The CDR3 is 15 amino acids. DNA of the CDR3: TGTGCCAGCAGTCCTCCCGGGACAGGCAATGAAAAACTGTTTTTT. It yields the protein CASSPPGTGNEKLFF.

V gene TRBV12-2 combines with J gene TRBJ2-7; TRBD2 is taken as the D call from the table, unchecked against the DNA. TRBV12-2 is assigned pseudogene status. This CDR3 has 15 residues. In DNA, the CDR3 is TGTGCAAGTCGCCGACTAGCCTCCCCTACCTACGAGCAGTACTTC. This gives the protein CASRRLASPTYEQYF.

This clone turned up a few times. The chain has TRBV7-2 and TRBJ2-1; 9 bases are a match to TRBD1. The CDR3 loop spans 15 amino acids. Germline V gene sequence: CDR1 SGHTA, CDR2 FQGNSA. J gave up 5 bases and V 4 bases, and 6 bases lay outside the gene matches. For the CDR3, the DNA is TGTGCCAGCAGCTCAGACAGGGGGGGTCACAATGAGCAGTTCTTC. It specifies CASSSDRGGHNEQFF.

V usage is TRBV4-1 and J usage is TRBJ2-3, with 14 bases lining up with TRBD2. Germline-derived CDR1 and CDR2 are MGHRA and YSYEKL. This CDR3 comprises 21 residues. J lost 4 bases, V lost 1 base, and 16 bases had no gene match. This CDR3 is CASSQVEGTSGGPGGADTQYF. CDR3 bases: TGCGCCAGCAGCCAAGTAGAGGGGACTAGCGGGGGCCCGGGTGGGGCAGATACGCAGTATTTT.

This chain links TRBV7-2 with TRBJ2-5; tentatively, D is TRBD2 (5 bases). The CDR3 length is 13 residues. Trimming took off 3 bases at V and 2 bases at J, with 7 bases between the two ends. Germline V gene data show CDR1 as SGHTA and CDR2 as FQGNSA. CDR3 DNA sequence: TGTGCCAGCAGCTTCGGGGTACAAGAGACCCAGTACTTC. It is translated as CASSFGVQETQYF.

The chain uses TRBV29-1 and TRBJ2-2, with 9 bases that match TRBD2. From germline, CDR1 is SQVTM and CDR2 ANQGSEA. The trim removed 6 bases at V and 4 bases at J, leaving 9 bases unmatched. The CDR3 consists of 15 residues. CDR3 region: CSVLPLGLATGELFF. The CDR3, as DNA: TGCAGCGTGCTCCCCTTGGGACTAGCCACCGGGGAGCTGTTTTTT.

The V call is TRBV29-1, the J call TRBJ2-3; possibly TRBD2 for D (5 bases). The V end lost 6 bases, the J end lost 5 bases, and 12 bases lay between the germline ends. The CDR3 has 12 amino acids. CDR1 and CDR2 from the germline V gene are SQVTM and ANQGSEA. Written as DNA, the CDR3 is TGCAGCGTCTTAAGACGGGGAGATACGCAGTATTTT. Residues: CSVLRRGDTQYF.

This clone was counted once. V and J are TRBV2 and TRBJ2-7; 9 bases fit TRBD2. The V and J ends lost 7 bases and 7 bases, in that order; junction bases with no gene match: 14. This CDR3 is built from 15 residues. Germline assignment: CDR1 SNHLY and CDR2 FYNNEI. The CDR3 here is CASTVRGRAPGEQYF. The CDR3 DNA is TGTGCCAGCACGGTCCGCGGGAGGGCCCCGGGGGAGCAGTACTTC.

The chain has TRBV7-2 and TRBJ2-5, with 9 positions matching TRBD1. The V gene's germline CDR1 is SGHTA and CDR2 FQGNSA. The junction had 7 bases not matched to a gene; V was cut back by 4 bases and J by 4 bases. CDR3 length: 15 residues. The DNA of the CDR3 is TGTGCCAGCAGCTCACGGACAGGGGAAGGAGAGACCCAGTACTTC. Amino acids: CASSSRTGEGETQYF.

The chain recombines TRBV5-1 with TRBJ1-1; D not certain. The germline gives CDR1 SGHRS, CDR2 YFSETQ. V shed 0 bases and J shed 6 bases, with 12 bases lying between them. This CDR3 comprises 14 residues. In nucleotides, the CDR3 is TGCGCCAGCAGCTTGGCTCTAGCAAGTGCTGAAGCTTTCTTT. Protein: CASSLALASAEAFF.

This clone has just one count. The gene calls are TRBV5-8 and TRBJ2-7; 8 nucleotides align to TRBD1. Germline CDR1 reads SGHTS; CDR2 reads YDEGEE. The CDR3 is 14 residues long. V trimming: 4 bases; J trimming: 2 bases; junction bases outside the gene matches: 5. The CDR3 here is CASSLGTGPYEQYF. CDR3 coding DNA: TGTGCCAGCAGCCTCGGGACAGGCCCCTACGAGCAGTACTTC.

V usage is TRBV6-6 and J usage is TRBJ2-2; TRBD2 aligns across 11 bases. Germline V gene data show CDR1 as MNHNY and CDR2 as SVGAGI (reference sequence). J gave up 5 bases and V 5 bases, and 7 bases lay outside the gene matches. CDR3 length: 16 residues. CDR3 coding DNA: TGTGCCAGCAGTCCCGTAGCGGGAGGGCTTACCGGGGAGCTGTTTTTT. This translates into CASSPVAGGLTGELFF.

The chain joins TRBV28 to TRBJ1-1; unclear D gene. This CDR3 region has 10 residues. Trimming shortened V by 6 bases and J by 8 bases, and 7 bases separated the two germline ends. CDR1 is MDHEN, CDR2 SYDVKM, per germline. This chain's CDR3 is CASRSREAFF. CDR3 sequence (DNA): TGTGCCAGCAGGAGCAGGGAAGCTTTCTTT.

CDR3: CASSFRGAQPQHF. The CDR3 nucleotides read TGTGCCAGCAGTTTCCGGGGTGCTCAGCCCCAGCATTTT. The chain employs TRBV6-6 and TRBJ1-5; D unclear. The germline V gene has CDR1 MNHNY and CDR2 SVGAGI (reference sequence). There are 13 residues in the CDR3. Between the trimmed V and J ends, which lost 4 bases and 6 bases, there was a span of 10 bases.

The V gene is TRBV4-3, the J gene TRBJ1-2; D is unresolved. The V end was cut by 5 bases, the J end by 8 bases, with 15 bases between. The CDR3 runs 13 residues. The V gene's germline CDR1 is LGHNA and CDR2 YSLEER. The CDR3 DNA is TGCGCCAGCAGCGCATTAATCGGGTGGGGCTACACCTTC. Translated, it gives CASSALIGWGYTF.

The chain couples TRBV5-1 to TRBJ1-1; 7 nucleotides match TRBD1. The CDR3 length is 15 residues. Germline V CDR1 and CDR2: SGHRS, YFSETQ. With V trimmed by 1 base and J by 1 base, 4 bases remained unmatched. The CDR3 sequence: CASSLMGTENTEAFF. In DNA, the CDR3 is TGCGCCAGCAGCTTGATGGGGACAGAGAACACTGAAGCTTTCTTT.

The rearrangement links TRBV28 to TRBJ1-4; 8 nucleotides line up with TRBD1. The CDR3 length is 16 residues. V lost 6 bases, J lost 7 bases, and 13 bases stayed unmatched. Germline CDR1 is MDHEN and CDR2 is SYDVKM. CDR3 coding DNA: TGTGCCAGCAGAGGACAGGGACATGCCGGTCGTGAAAAACTGTTTTTT. Encoded protein: CASRGQGHAGREKLFF.

The chain recombines TRBV6-4 with TRBJ1-1; D is ambiguous. Germline V gene sequence: CDR1 MRHNA, CDR2 SNTAGT. This CDR3 spans 15 amino acids. The V end was cut by 0 bases, the J end by 2 bases, with 10 bases between. The CDR3 nucleotides read TGTGCCAGCAGTGACTCGACGGCGGTAAACACTGAAGCTTTCTTT. Translating gives CASSDSTAVNTEAFF.

The V and J genes are TRBV7-2 and TRBJ2-3; 8 bases fit TRBD1. CDR1 SGHTA and CDR2 FQGNSA come from the germline V gene. Losses at the gene ends were 5 bases for V and 2 bases for J; bases not matched to a gene: 9. The CDR3 contains 16 residues. CDR3 DNA: TGTGCCAGCAGCCCTGCAGGGGGCGACATCACAGATACGCAGTATTTT. Amino acids: CASSPAGGDITDTQYF.

The chain has TRBV9 and TRBJ2-5; D is possibly TRBD1 (7 bases). Germline V gene lookup returns CDR1 SGDLS and CDR2 YYNGEE. Trimming removed 1 base at V and 5 bases at J, with 12 bases between. The CDR3 is 14 residues long. In DNA, the CDR3 is TGTGCCAGCAGCGTATGGTCAGGGGGGGAGACCCAGTACTTC. Protein: CASSVWSGGETQYF.

The chain recombines TRBV5-4 with TRBJ1-5; D unresolved. CDR3 size: 16 residues. Germline V CDR1 and CDR2: SGHNT, YYREEE (reference sequence). V lost 0 bases to trimming and J lost 4 bases, with 14 bases between them. CDR3 DNA: TGTGCCAGCAGCTTGGGCGGGGAAGGCAGAAATCAGCCCCAGCATTTT. Its translation: CASSLGGEGRNQPQHF.